This TCR beta chain was documented in a study of CD8+CD57+ T cells in acquired aplastic anemia. Overall study context: Sorting CD4+ and CD8+ cells gave DNA averaging about 3.1 ug. Average CD4+ read depth in healthy donors was about 10.8 million reads. General study results and limits: Significant differences in CD8+ Simpson's diversity were not observed between patients and controls. About 30 CD8+ CDR3 sequences occurred in both the patients and the controls.

About this clonotype: Its antigen is not identified. An end of the junction does not agree with germline; a read error may underlie this.

Genomic DNA was employed as the template in profiling TCR beta VDJ and CDR3. MiXCR, applied by TCRdb to the reads, yields one record per CDR3 protein. The table shows around 400,000 distinct CDR3 sequences, with under 80% occurring only once. Germline assignment: CDR1 SGHRS and CDR2 YFSETQ. The CDR3 contains 15 residues. V gene TRBV5-1 combines with J gene TRBJ2-7, with 7 bases lining up with TRBD2. This sequence originates from a human donor in good health, serving as a control. Material: sorted CD4+, CD8+, or CD8+CD57+ T cells (not recorded which) from PBMCs. In nucleotides, the CDR3 is TGTGCCAGCAGCCACCGGTCTGGCGGGGGCTACGAGCAGTACTTC. Its translation: CASSHRSGGGYEQYF. Combining the CDR3 with reference TRBV5-1 and TRBJ2-7 gives the whole variable domain KAGVTQTPRYLIKTRGQQVTLSCSPISGHRSVSWYQQTPGQGLQFLFEYFSETQRNKGNFPGRFSGRQFSNSRSEMNVSTLELGDSALYLCASSHRSGGGYEQYFGPGTRLTVT.